This T cell receptor beta chain comes out of a study of T-cell memory formation after mild COVID-19. For the study at large: The two donors had largely donor-specific TCR clusters.

Study-level points and caveats: There was no confirmation that second-wave clones peaking on day 37 were SARS-CoV-2 specific. Clones shrinking between day 15 and 85 showed a balanced CD4/CD8 split, and those that grew later tilted toward CD4+.

In TCRdb, the 5' RACE reads were re-called with MiXCR into one record per CDR3 protein. Here the sample spans roughly 200,000 distinct CDR3 sequences, roughly 16% being singletons. On this clonotype: What it binds is not known.

Germline assignment: CDR1 DFQATT and CDR2 SNEGSKA (reference sequence). The CDR3 spans 13 residues. The V and J genes are TRBV20-1 and TRBJ2-7; D may correspond to TRBD1 or TRBD2 (6 bases each). Sequences were obtained from PBMCs or a T cell subset sorted from them (not recorded which). The sequence was collected from an adult woman who had mild COVID-19 (a few samples of this study predate the infection). Cell type and time point are not known. The chain's CDR3 is CSVPRDNSYEQYF. As DNA, the CDR3 is TGCAGCGTACCGCGGGACAACTCCTACGAGCAGTACTTC.